The T cell receptor (beta chain) under discussion was sequenced for a study of blood T cell repertoires in COVID-19. Germline CDR1 and CDR2: LGHDT and YNNKEL (reference sequence). V gave up 4 bases and J gave up 4 bases; unmatched junction bases: 14. The CDR3 is 19 amino acids. Sequencing was performed with immunoSEQ multiplex PCR; in TCRdb, only in-frame clones are kept and a portion is missing. The profile covers about 110,000 clones, with over 75% appearing a single time and about 32% taken by the ten largest. The sample taken for sequencing was peripheral blood. The chain carries TRBV3-1 (or the pseudogene TRBV3-2) and TRBJ2-1; TRBD2 matches 12 bases. This sequence was found in a woman of 80 years or more with acute or convalescent COVID-19. CDR3: CASSPRGKLAGGLYNEQFF. CDR3 nucleotide sequence: TGTGCCAGCAGCCCCCGCGGGAAGCTAGCGGGGGGGCTTTACAATGAGCAGTTCTTC.